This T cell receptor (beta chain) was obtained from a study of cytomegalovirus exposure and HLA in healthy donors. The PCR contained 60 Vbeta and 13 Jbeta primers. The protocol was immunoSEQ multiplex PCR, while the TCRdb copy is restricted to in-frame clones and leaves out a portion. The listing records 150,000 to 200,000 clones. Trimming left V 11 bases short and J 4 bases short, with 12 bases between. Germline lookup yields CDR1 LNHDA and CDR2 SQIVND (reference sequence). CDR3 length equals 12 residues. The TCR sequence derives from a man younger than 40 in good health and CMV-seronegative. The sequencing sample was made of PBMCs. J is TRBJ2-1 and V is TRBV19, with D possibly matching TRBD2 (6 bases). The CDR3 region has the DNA TGTGCCGTTCGAGCGGGTTACAATGAGCAGTTCTTC. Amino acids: CAVRAGYNEQFF.